This T cell receptor (beta chain) was retrieved from a study of shared clonotypes between healthy human individuals. Across the study: CD4 naive and CD4 memory each took three plates per donor, while CD8 naive took two and CD8 memory one.

Per the germline V gene, CDR1 is SEHNR and CDR2 is FQNEAQ (reference sequence). V lost 4 bases and J 2 bases, leaving 18 bases between the germline ends. This CDR3 is built from 17 residues. Produced via immunoSEQ multiplex PCR; TCRdb's table is partial and in-frame only. The table records more than 1.2 million clones, approximately 98.5% of them present only once. This clone was counted a single time. Its target is unknown. Study-level results: Relative to clonotypes present in all four donors, those not shared had lower generation probabilities. Deeper or shallower sequencing was expected to change how clonotypes are shared among donors. Larger estimated richness was generally seen in naive subsets than in memory subsets.

The receptor was isolated from a man between 25 and 39 years old in good health. This chain joins TRBV7-9 and TRBJ2-1; D unclear. Sequencing was done on a sample of naive CD4+ T cells sorted from blood. The sample's subset: CD45RA+ positively selected. The CDR3 is CASSSFGPSSPYNEQFF. The CDR3, as DNA: TGTGCCAGCAGCTCCTTCGGGCCGTCTAGTCCCTACAATGAGCAGTTCTTC. The entire variable domain, with the rest obtained from reference TRBV7-9 and TRBJ2-1, is as follows: DTGVSQNPRHKITKRGQNVTFRCDPISEHNRLYWYRQTLGQGPEFLTYFQNEAQLEKSRLLSDRFSAERPKGSFSTLEIQRTEQGDSAMYLCASSSFGPSSPYNEQFFGPGTRLTVL.